This T cell receptor (beta chain) was retrieved from a study of blood T cells in healthy people across ages (dated by TCRdb to 2014 to 2015). About the full investigation: In model experiments, template switching captured about one uniquely barcoded TCR beta cDNA molecule for every two T cells. Age-related changes in TCR beta repertoire diversity were measured in the study by deep sequencing normalized with unique cDNA molecular identifiers. The donors were split into four age groups: young (average around 16 years), middle-aged (around 40), aged (more than 55) and long-lived (roughly 77). To avoid experimental bias, donors of different ages were randomly spread across the sequencing lanes. Two additional independent replicas of 1 million unique cDNA reads from the same blood draw were analyzed for two donors (one aged 18 to 30 and one aged 80 or older). Here is what the overall study found, with its caveats: Compared with the aged group, the long-lived group had more naive CD4+ T cells, fewer expanded clones and increased TCR diversity, a pattern suggesting age selection. The percentage of naive T cells measured by flow cytometry correlated strongly with observed TCR beta diversity. Bulk unsorted PBMC profiling prevented conclusive comparison of naive and antigen-experienced compartments. As age increased, observed TCR beta diversity per million T cells dropped in a roughly linear way, and a significant reduction was already evident by age 40. Donor CMV infection status was unknown, potentially confounding age-related changes in expanded clonotypes. Estimates of total diversity from one million sequenced T cells were regarded as lower bounds and underestimates.

Systemically healthy Caucasian individuals from Russia, 39 in total and aged about 6 to 90 years, were included as donors. About 10 milliliters of peripheral blood were collected from each donor into EDTA-treated Vacutainer tubes. Ficoll-Paque density-gradient centrifugation was used to isolate PBMCs, with at least 6 million per sample. Trizol reagent was used to extract total RNA from the PBMCs, yielding at least 6 micrograms per sample. For every donor, flow cytometry on a PBMC aliquot measured the percentage of naive CD45RAhigh/CD27high T cells. The protocol used for the library was 5' RACE. Sequencing instrument: Illumina HiSeq 2500. A second PCR of about 6 to 11 cycles was performed with a sample-barcoded 5' primer and a J-beta primer mix. A unique molecular identifier was introduced onto each TCR beta cDNA molecule by a template-switch 5' adaptor carrying 12 random nucleotides. Each sample yielded at least 3 million CDR3-containing paired-end reads. The Mint cDNA synthesis kit, primed by a TRBC-specific oligonucleotide, was used to synthesize first-strand cDNA from all RNA. Following uracil-DNA glycosylase treatment, a first 18-cycle PCR with universal primers M1SS and BC2_uni_R was performed on all cDNA. As for the authors' bioinformatics: For normalization, 1 million high-quality reads were randomly selected from each sample, with every read carrying a distinct molecular identifier. Reads sharing molecular identifiers were discarded rather than binned into consensus sequences. MiTCR, run with a Q25 quality threshold and the strictest error-elimination algorithm, handled CDR3 identification, clonotype clustering and error correction. Lower-bound total TCR beta diversity was estimated with a nonparametric unseen species model using Euler transformation. The public reads were reanalyzed by TCRdb: fastp trimming at Q25, MiXCR alignment, in-frame beta chains only. Entries are consolidated by CDR3 protein sequence, retaining the most common genes and DNA. These V and J calls are TCRdb output, not the study's own analysis. A total of hundreds of thousands of distinct CDR3 sequences appear in this sample, roughly 58% of them only once. The top ten hold over 30% of the sample.

Details on this clonotype: The target of this receptor is not known. Base qualities are missing; no much larger clone stands one base away.

Looking up the germline V gene (reference sequence) yields CDR1 LGHDT and CDR2 YNNKEL. V is cut by 1 base and J by 4 bases, and the space between the germline ends is 10 bases. Counted from cysteine to phenylalanine, this CDR3 has 14 amino acids. Only the CDR3 DNA stays, 42 bases, in frame from base 1. The clonotype comes from a man aged 55 to 70 in good health. Material for sequencing was blood. The chain employs TRBV3-1 and TRBJ1-2, with the D gene not clear enough to name. The CDR3 protein is CASSQGWPTYGYTF. The sequenced DNA: TGTGCCAGCAGCCAAGGTTGGCCTACCTATGGCTACACCTTC.